The 2 T cell receptor beta chains in this list originate from one sample, sequenced in a study of shared clonotypes between healthy human individuals. Libraries were prepared by immunoSEQ multiplex PCR; TCRdb keeps only in-frame clonotypes and omits some of them. The repertoire holds roughly 1.4 million clones, with approximately 98.5% as singletons. The sequenced material came from naive CD4+ T cells sorted from blood. Stated subset: CD45RA+ positively selected. The receptors shown here come from a man aged 25 to 45 in good health.

About this clone: The junction does not match germline at one end; this may be a read error. The V call is TRBV27, the J call TRBJ2-1, with 9 bases that match TRBD2. This CDR3 spans 16 amino acids. CDR1 is MNHEY and CDR2 is SMNVEV in the germline V gene (reference sequence). CDR3: CASSFLGTSSHNEQFF. CDR3 bases: TGTGCCAGCAGTTTCCTTGGGACTAGCTCCCACAATGAGCAGTTCTTC.

The chain carries TRBV5-1 and TRBJ1-2; no clear D. Trimming stripped 2 bases from V and 6 bases from J, with 11 bases between. Germline V gene data show CDR1 as SGHRS and CDR2 as YFSETQ. The CDR3 sequence is 13 residues long. The CDR3 sequence: CASSLSGKDGYTF. Here the CDR3 DNA reads TGCGCCAGCAGCTTATCCGGGAAAGATGGCTACACCTTC.